This TCR beta chain was identified in a study of OX40 agonist ivuxolimab in advanced cancers. Trimming at V came to 5 bases and at J to 8 bases, leaving 10 bases not matched to a gene. Germline V gives CDR1 SGHTA, CDR2 FQGNSA. The CDR3 has 16 amino acids. Profiling relied on immunoSEQ multiplex PCR, and the TCRdb table lists in-frame clones only, not all of them. The profile shows 70,000 or so clones, 75% to 85% of them singletons. This receptor was obtained from an adult with an advanced solid tumor such as melanoma, head and neck, liver or kidney cancer. This rearrangement joins TRBV7-2 to TRBJ2-1; 12 positions match TRBD1. Here the sequenced sample was CD4+ or CD8+ T cells sorted from blood, taken in a trial of the OX40 agonist ivuxolimab. In DNA form, the CDR3 reads TGTGCCAGCAGCAGATCCCGGGACAGGGGGCGGTATGAGCAGTTCTTC. Translated, it gives CASSRSRDRGRYEQFF.